This is a list of T cell receptor beta chains from one sample in a study of regulatory T cells in long-lasting Graves disease. TCRdb used MiXCR to reprocess the multiplex PCR reads, holding one entry per CDR3 protein. The sample shows around 400,000 distinct CDR3 sequences, 10% to 15% of them seen only once. The same data also contributed to another study, on T cells in Graves' hyperthyroidism and ophthalmopathy.

The material sequenced was peripheral blood mononuclear cells (PBMCs), taken at new diagnosis, from a patient treated with antithyroid drugs. All receptors come from a woman aged 18-35 years with Graves disease. Each CDR3 is given with its conserved first and last residue. A D gene is named only where the DNA matches it firmly. Clone size is shown for a subset of rows, as once, few, many or a class of expanded clone.

v_gene: TRBV5-6
d_gene: .
j_gene: TRBJ1-1
abundance: many
CDR3nt: TGTGCCAGCAGGGTGTGGGGGTCCACTGAAGCTTTCTTT
CDR3aa: CASRVWGSTEAFF

v_gene: TRBV18
d_gene: .
j_gene: TRBJ2-1
abundance: .
CDR3nt: TGTGCCAGCTCACCCCAAGAGACCCAGTGCTTC
CDR3aa: CASSPQETQCF

v_gene: TRBV7-9
d_gene: .
j_gene: TRBJ2-1
abundance: many
CDR3nt: TGTGTCAGCAGCTTAGGCTACAATGAGCAGTTCTTC
CDR3aa: CVSSLGYNEQFF

v_gene: TRBV2
d_gene: .
j_gene: TRBJ2-5
abundance: many
CDR3nt: TGTGCCAGCAGTGCGGACAGCATAAATCAAGAGACCCAGTACTTC
CDR3aa: CASSADSINQETQYF

v_gene: TRBV7-2
d_gene: .
j_gene: TRBJ2-7
abundance: few
CDR3nt: TGTGCCAGCAGCTCCTCGGCCGAGCAGTACTTC
CDR3aa: CASSSSAEQYF

v_gene: TRBV19
d_gene: .
j_gene: TRBJ1-5
abundance: many
CDR3nt: TGTGCCAGTAAGGGCCTTGGGCAGGGCGATCAGCCCCAGCATTTT
CDR3aa: CASKGLGQGDQPQHF

v_gene: TRBV7-2
d_gene: TRBD2
j_gene: TRBJ2-5
abundance: many
CDR3nt: TGTGCCAGCAGCTTATATAGGACTAGCGGAGAAGAGACCCAGTACTTC
CDR3aa: CASSLYRTSGEETQYF

v_gene: TRBV29-1
d_gene: .
j_gene: TRBJ1-1
abundance: many
CDR3nt: TGCAGCGCTAACGGACAGCTGAACACTGAAGCTTTCTTT
CDR3aa: CSANGQLNTEAFF

v_gene: TRBV13
d_gene: TRBD2
j_gene: TRBJ2-1
abundance: many
CDR3nt: TGTGCCAGCAGCAGGCCGGGACTAGCGGGAGGGGGGTCCTACAATGAGCAGTTCTTC
CDR3aa: CASSRPGLAGGGSYNEQFF

v_gene: TRBV2
d_gene: .
j_gene: TRBJ1-1
abundance: many
CDR3nt: TGTGCCAGCAATTACGGGGCGCGAGACACTGAAGCTTTCTTT
CDR3aa: CASNYGARDTEAFF

v_gene: TRBV15
d_gene: TRBD2
j_gene: TRBJ2-7
abundance: many
CDR3nt: TGTGCCACCAGCCCACGACTAGCGAGTTCCTACGAGCAGTACTTC
CDR3aa: CATSPRLASSYEQYF

v_gene: TRBV20-1
d_gene: .
j_gene: TRBJ1-4
abundance: .
CDR3nt: TGCAGTGCTAGAGATGAAGAGGGAGGAAAACTGTTTTTT
CDR3aa: CSARDEEGGKLFF

v_gene: TRBV30
d_gene: .
j_gene: TRBJ2-5
abundance: many
CDR3nt: TGTGCCACCGTTGCTCAGGGATCAGAGACCCAGTACTTC
CDR3aa: CATVAQGSETQYF

v_gene: TRBV19
d_gene: TRBD1
j_gene: TRBJ1-2
abundance: .
CDR3nt: TGTGCCAGTAGTTCAGACAGGGGACGAGGGGGCTACACCTTC
CDR3aa: CASSSDRGRGGYTF

v_gene: TRBV3-1
d_gene: TRBD2
j_gene: TRBJ2-7
abundance: .
CDR3nt: TGTGCCAGCAGCCAAGGGGCGGGAGCCGCCTACGAGCAGTACTTC
CDR3aa: CASSQGAGAAYEQYF

v_gene: TRBV5-1
d_gene: TRBD1
j_gene: TRBJ2-5
abundance: many
CDR3nt: TGCGCCAGCAGCCCGGGACAGATTCAAGAGACCCAGTACTTC
CDR3aa: CASSPGQIQETQYF

v_gene: TRBV6-5
d_gene: .
j_gene: TRBJ2-2
abundance: many
CDR3nt: TGTGCCAGCAGTTACCAAGCGCAGATGAACACCGGGGAGCTGTTTTTT
CDR3aa: CASSYQAQMNTGELFF

v_gene: TRBV9
d_gene: .
j_gene: TRBJ1-1
abundance: .
CDR3nt: TGTGCCAGCGGTCGGGGGGGGAACCTTAACACTGAAGCTTTCTTT
CDR3aa: CASGRGGNLNTEAFF

v_gene: TRBV5-5
d_gene: .
j_gene: TRBJ2-2
abundance: few
CDR3nt: TGTGCCAGCAGCTTGGTACGTTTGAACACCGGGGAGCTGTTTTTT
CDR3aa: CASSLVRLNTGELFF

v_gene: TRBV27
d_gene: .
j_gene: TRBJ1-1
abundance: many
CDR3nt: TGTGCCAGCAGTTTAGCACCCTCGAGGAACACTGAAGCTTTCTTT
CDR3aa: CASSLAPSRNTEAFF

v_gene: TRBV12-3/TRBV12-4
d_gene: .
j_gene: TRBJ2-5
abundance: many
CDR3nt: TGTGCCAGCAGTTTAGCCCCTATCCATCCACTAGTTCGAGAGACCCAGTACTTC
CDR3aa: CASSLAPIHPLVRETQYF

v_gene: TRBV5-6
d_gene: .
j_gene: TRBJ1-4
abundance: .
CDR3nt: TGTGCCAGCAGCATACCACCCGGGGCAGGACACCCAACTAATGAAAAACTGTTTTTT
CDR3aa: CASSIPPGAGHPTNEKLFF

v_gene: TRBV25-1
d_gene: TRBD2
j_gene: TRBJ2-1
abundance: .
CDR3nt: TGTGCCGGCAGTAAGCGGGGATACGACTACAATGAGCAGTTCTTC
CDR3aa: CAGSKRGYDYNEQFF

v_gene: TRBV28
d_gene: TRBD2
j_gene: TRBJ2-1
abundance: few
CDR3nt: TGTGCCAGCTACCCAAGGCGGGGGTACAATGAGCAGTTCTTC
CDR3aa: CASYPRRGYNEQFF

v_gene: TRBV20-1
d_gene: TRBD2
j_gene: TRBJ2-3
abundance: many
CDR3nt: TGCAGTGCTAGCGGCCTATTAGGGACTAGCGGGAGATCAAGCACAGATACGCAGTATTTT
CDR3aa: CSASGLLGTSGRSSTDTQYF

v_gene: TRBV7-9
d_gene: .
j_gene: TRBJ2-7
abundance: many
CDR3nt: TGTGCCAGCAGCTTAGTCCCGGTCAGGGGCATCGAGCAGTACTTC
CDR3aa: CASSLVPVRGIEQYF

v_gene: TRBV4-2
d_gene: TRBD1
j_gene: TRBJ1-5
abundance: many
CDR3nt: TGTGCCAGCAGCCAAGACAGGGGGCTGGGCAATCAGCCCCAGCATTTT
CDR3aa: CASSQDRGLGNQPQHF

v_gene: TRBV12-3/TRBV12-4
d_gene: .
j_gene: TRBJ1-2
abundance: many
CDR3nt: TGTGCCAGCAGTTTCACGACGGGATGGGATGGCTACACCTTC
CDR3aa: CASSFTTGWDGYTF

v_gene: TRBV20-1
d_gene: .
j_gene: TRBJ1-5
abundance: .
CDR3nt: TGCAGTGCTAGAGATCAAGGGGATCAGCCCCAGCATTTT
CDR3aa: CSARDQGDQPQHF

v_gene: TRBV27
d_gene: .
j_gene: TRBJ1-1
abundance: many
CDR3nt: TGTGCCAGCAGTTTATCGCCGGGGGGGGCGTCAGCTTTCTTT
CDR3aa: CASSLSPGGASAFF

v_gene: TRBV27
d_gene: .
j_gene: TRBJ2-7
abundance: many
CDR3nt: TGTGCCAGCAGTTTATACTACAGGTCGGACGAGCAGTACTTC
CDR3aa: CASSLYYRSDEQYF

v_gene: TRBV28
d_gene: TRBD2
j_gene: TRBJ2-1
abundance: .
CDR3nt: TGTGCCAGCAGCGAGACTAGCGGGAGGGCCGGCAATGAGCAGTTCTTC
CDR3aa: CASSETSGRAGNEQFF

v_gene: TRBV6-9
d_gene: .
j_gene: TRBJ1-1
abundance: many
CDR3nt: TGTGCCAGCAGTTACGGGACATCAATAAGGGCTGAAGCTTTCTTT
CDR3aa: CASSYGTSIRAEAFF

v_gene: TRBV11-2
d_gene: .
j_gene: TRBJ2-1
abundance: many
CDR3nt: TGTGCCAGCAGCTTAGGAGGGTACAATGAGCAGTTCTTC
CDR3aa: CASSLGGYNEQFF

v_gene: TRBV7-2
d_gene: .
j_gene: TRBJ2-7
abundance: .
CDR3nt: TGTGCCAGCAGCTTAGGGACACGCAGGTTGTCCTACGAGCAGTACTTC
CDR3aa: CASSLGTRRLSYEQYF

v_gene: TRBV6-5
d_gene: .
j_gene: TRBJ2-2
abundance: .
CDR3nt: TGTGCCAGCAGTTACTGGGCAGGACCAAACACCGGGGAGCTGTTTTTT
CDR3aa: CASSYWAGPNTGELFF

v_gene: TRBV7-2
d_gene: .
j_gene: TRBJ2-7
abundance: many
CDR3nt: TGTGCCAGCAGCTTAGGCCGGTCCTTCTCCTACGAGCAGTACTTC
CDR3aa: CASSLGRSFSYEQYF

v_gene: TRBV7-3
d_gene: TRBD2
j_gene: TRBJ2-1
abundance: .
CDR3nt: TGTGCCAGCAGCACACGGGGGACTACGAATGAGCAGTTCTTC
CDR3aa: CASSTRGTTNEQFF

v_gene: TRBV7-2
d_gene: .
j_gene: TRBJ2-7
abundance: many
CDR3nt: TGTGCCAGCAGCTTCGGGACTGGCCCCTCTTACGAGCAGTACTTC
CDR3aa: CASSFGTGPSYEQYF

v_gene: TRBV7-9
d_gene: .
j_gene: TRBJ2-7
abundance: many
CDR3nt: TGTGCCAGCAGCTCGTCAGCTAGCCCGGTTCCGCAATACTACGAGCAGTACTTC
CDR3aa: CASSSSASPVPQYYEQYF